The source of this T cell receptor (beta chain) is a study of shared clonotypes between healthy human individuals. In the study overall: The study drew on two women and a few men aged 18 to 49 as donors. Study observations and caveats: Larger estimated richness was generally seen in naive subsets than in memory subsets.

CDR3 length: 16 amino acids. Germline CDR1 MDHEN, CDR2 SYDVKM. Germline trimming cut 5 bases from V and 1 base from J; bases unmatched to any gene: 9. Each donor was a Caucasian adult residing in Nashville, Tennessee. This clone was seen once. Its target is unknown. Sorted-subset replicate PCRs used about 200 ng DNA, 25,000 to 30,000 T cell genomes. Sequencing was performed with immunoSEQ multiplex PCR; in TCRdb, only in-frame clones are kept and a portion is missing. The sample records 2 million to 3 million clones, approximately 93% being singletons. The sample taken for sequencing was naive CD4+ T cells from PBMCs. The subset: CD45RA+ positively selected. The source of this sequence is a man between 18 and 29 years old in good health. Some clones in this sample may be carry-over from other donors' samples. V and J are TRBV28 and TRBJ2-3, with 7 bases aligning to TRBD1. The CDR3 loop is CASSVGGRKGTDTQYF. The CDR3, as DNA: TGTGCCAGCAGTGTAGGGGGCCGTAAGGGCACAGATACGCAGTATTTT.